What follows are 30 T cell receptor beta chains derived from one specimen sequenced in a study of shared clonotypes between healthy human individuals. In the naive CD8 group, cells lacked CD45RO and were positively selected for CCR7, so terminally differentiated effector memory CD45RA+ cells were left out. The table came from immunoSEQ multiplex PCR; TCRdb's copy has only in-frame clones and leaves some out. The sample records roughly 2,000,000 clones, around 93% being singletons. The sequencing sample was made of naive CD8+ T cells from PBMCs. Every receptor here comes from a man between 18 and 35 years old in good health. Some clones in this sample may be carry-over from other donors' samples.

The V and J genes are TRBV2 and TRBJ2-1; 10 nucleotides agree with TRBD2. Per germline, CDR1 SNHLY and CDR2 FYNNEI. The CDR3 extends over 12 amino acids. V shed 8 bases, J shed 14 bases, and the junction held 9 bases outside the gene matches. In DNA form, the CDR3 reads TGTGCCAGCGGACTAGCGGCCCTAGGGGAGTTCTTC. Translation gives CASGLAALGEFF.

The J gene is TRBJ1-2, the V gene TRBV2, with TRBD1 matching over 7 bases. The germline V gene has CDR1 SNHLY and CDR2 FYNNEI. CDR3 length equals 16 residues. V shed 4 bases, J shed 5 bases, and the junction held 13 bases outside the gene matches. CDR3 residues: CASSGYRTGGDYGYTF. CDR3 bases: TGTGCCAGCAGTGGCTACCGGACAGGAGGAGATTATGGCTACACCTTC.

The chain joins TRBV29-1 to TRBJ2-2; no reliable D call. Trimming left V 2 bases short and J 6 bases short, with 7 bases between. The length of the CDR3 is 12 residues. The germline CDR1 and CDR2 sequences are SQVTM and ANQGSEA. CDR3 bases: TGCAGCGTTGAATATATCGCCGGGGAGCTGTTTTTT. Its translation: CSVEYIAGELFF.

CDR3: CASSLLGSFEKLFF. The CDR3 coding sequence is TGTGCCAGCAGTTTACTAGGTAGTTTTGAAAAACTGTTTTTT. The V gene is TRBV27, the J gene TRBJ1-4, with no clear D. This CDR3 spans 14 amino acids. Germline V gene data show CDR1 as MNHEY and CDR2 as SMNVEV (reference sequence). The germline V and J ends were trimmed by 2 bases and 7 bases, with 11 bases remaining between them.

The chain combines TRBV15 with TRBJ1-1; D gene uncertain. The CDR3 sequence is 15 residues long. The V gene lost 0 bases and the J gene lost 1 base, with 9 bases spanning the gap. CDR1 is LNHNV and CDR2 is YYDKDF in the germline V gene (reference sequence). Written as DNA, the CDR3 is TGTGCCACCAGCAGAGACGGATCGGAGAACACTGAAGCTTTCTTT. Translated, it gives CATSRDGSENTEAFF.

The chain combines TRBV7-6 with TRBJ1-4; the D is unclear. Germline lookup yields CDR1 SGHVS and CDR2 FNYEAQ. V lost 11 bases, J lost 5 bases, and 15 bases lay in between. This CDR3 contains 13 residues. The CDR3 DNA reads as TGTGCCTGGTCGCCGGGCCACAATGAAAAACTGTTTTTT. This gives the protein CAWSPGHNEKLFF.

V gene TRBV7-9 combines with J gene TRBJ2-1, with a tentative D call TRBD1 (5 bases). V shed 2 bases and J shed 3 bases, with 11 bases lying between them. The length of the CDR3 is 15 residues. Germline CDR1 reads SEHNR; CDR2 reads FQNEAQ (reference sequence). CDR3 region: CASSLSARVYNEQFF. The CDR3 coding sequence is TGTGCCAGCAGCTTAAGTGCCAGGGTCTACAATGAGCAGTTCTTC.

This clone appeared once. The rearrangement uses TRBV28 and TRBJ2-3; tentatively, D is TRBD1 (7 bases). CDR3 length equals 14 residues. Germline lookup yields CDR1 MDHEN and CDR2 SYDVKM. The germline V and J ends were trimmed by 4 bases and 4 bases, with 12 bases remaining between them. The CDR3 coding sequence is TGTGCCAGCAGTTCGGAGGGGGCGGCAGATACGCAGTATTTT. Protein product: CASSSEGAADTQYF.

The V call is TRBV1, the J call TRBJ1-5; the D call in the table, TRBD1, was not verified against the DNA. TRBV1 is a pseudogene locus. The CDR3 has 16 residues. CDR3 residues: CTSSQTSFGRVQPQHF. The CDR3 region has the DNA TGCACCAGCAGCCAAACCTCCTTTGGCAGGGTTCAGCCCCAGCATTTT.

CDR3 nucleotide sequence: TGTGCCAGCAGCGCAAGACAGCCCGACGTCAACACCGGGGAGCTGTTTTTT. Protein sequence: CASSARQPDVNTGELFF. The genes are TRBV7-9 and TRBJ2-2; maybe TRBD1 (5 bases). Trimming removed 5 bases at V and 2 bases at J, with 18 bases between. The germline V gene encodes CDR1 SEHNR and CDR2 FQNEAQ (reference sequence). The CDR3 covers 17 residues.

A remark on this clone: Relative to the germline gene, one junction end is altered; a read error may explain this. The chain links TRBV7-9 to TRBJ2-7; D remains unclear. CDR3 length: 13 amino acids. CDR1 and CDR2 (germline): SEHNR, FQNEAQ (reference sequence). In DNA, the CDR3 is TGTGCCAGCAGCCCCTCAAGATCGGGCCCTCCTTGGTTC. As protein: CASSPSRSGPPWF.

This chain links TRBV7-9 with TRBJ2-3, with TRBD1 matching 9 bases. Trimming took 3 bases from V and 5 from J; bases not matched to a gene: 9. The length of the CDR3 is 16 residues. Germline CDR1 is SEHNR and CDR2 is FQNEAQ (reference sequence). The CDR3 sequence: CASSLRFETGGDTQYF. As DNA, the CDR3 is TGTGCCAGCAGCTTGAGGTTCGAGACAGGGGGAGATACGCAGTATTTT.

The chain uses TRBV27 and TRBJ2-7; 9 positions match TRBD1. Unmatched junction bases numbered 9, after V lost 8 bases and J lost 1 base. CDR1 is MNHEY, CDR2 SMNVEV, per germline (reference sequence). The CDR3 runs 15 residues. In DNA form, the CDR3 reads TGTGCCAGCGCACATGGGGACAGGGTGTCCTACGAGCAGTACTTC. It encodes CASAHGDRVSYEQYF.

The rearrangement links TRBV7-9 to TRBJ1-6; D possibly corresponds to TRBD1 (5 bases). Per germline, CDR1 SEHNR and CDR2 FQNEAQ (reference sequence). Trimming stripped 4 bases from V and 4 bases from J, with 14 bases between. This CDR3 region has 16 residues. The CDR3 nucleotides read TGTGCCAGCAGCTCCATGACAGACCTTTATAATTCACCCCTCCACTTT. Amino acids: CASSSMTDLYNSPLHF.

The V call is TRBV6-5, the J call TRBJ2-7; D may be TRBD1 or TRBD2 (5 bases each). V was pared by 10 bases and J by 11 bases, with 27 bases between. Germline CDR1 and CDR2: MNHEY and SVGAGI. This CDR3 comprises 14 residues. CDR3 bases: TGTGCCACCGCCTCCGGGACGGATACTACGAGCAAGTACTTC. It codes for CATASGTDTTSKYF.

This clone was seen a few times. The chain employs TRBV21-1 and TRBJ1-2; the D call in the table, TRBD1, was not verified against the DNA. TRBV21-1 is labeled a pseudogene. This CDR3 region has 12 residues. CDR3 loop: CASEDREYGYTF. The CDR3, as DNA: TGTGCCAGCGAAGACAGGGAATATGGCTACACCTTC.

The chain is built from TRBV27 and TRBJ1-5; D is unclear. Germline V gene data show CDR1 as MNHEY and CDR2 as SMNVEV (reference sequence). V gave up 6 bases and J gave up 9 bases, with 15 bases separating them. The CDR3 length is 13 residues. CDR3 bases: TGTGCCAGCAGCTGGACGGCTTTAGGGCCCCAGCATTTT. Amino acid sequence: CASSWTALGPQHF.

The DNA for the CDR3 is TGTGCCAGCAGCAACCCGGGACAGGGGGAGACCCAGTACTTC. Its protein is CASSNPGQGETQYF. The chain has TRBV13 and TRBJ2-5; TRBD1 aligns across 10 bases. The CDR3 is 14 residues long. Germline V gives CDR1 PRHDT, CDR2 FYEKMQ (reference sequence). Trimming removed 5 bases from V and 5 bases from J; junction bases left unmatched: 5.

The CDR3 nucleotides are TGTGCCAGCAGCTCAACCCCGGGACAGGGCTACAACGAGCAGTACTTC. This codes for CASSSTPGQGYNEQYF. V is TRBV7-9 and J is TRBJ2-7; the match to TRBD1 covers 9 bases. The CDR3 extends over 16 amino acids. The germline gives CDR1 SEHNR, CDR2 FQNEAQ (reference sequence). J gave up 5 bases and V 4 bases, and 12 bases lay outside the gene matches.

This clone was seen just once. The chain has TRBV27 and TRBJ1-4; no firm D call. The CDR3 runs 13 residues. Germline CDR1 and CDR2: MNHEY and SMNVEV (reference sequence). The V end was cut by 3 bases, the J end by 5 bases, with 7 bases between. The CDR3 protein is CASSFLLNEKLFF. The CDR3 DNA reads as TGTGCCAGCAGTTTCCTTTTGAATGAAAAACTGTTTTTT.

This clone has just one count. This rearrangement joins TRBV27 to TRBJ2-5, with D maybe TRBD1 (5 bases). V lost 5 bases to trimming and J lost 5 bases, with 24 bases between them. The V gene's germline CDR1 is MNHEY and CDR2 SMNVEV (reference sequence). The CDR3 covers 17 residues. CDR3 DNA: TGTGCCAGCAGTCCCGACGCCCAGCAGGCGAAGGGGGAGACCCAGTACTTC. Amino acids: CASSPDAQQAKGETQYF.

CDR3 protein: CASSLGPSGAGELFF. CDR3 DNA sequence: TGTGCCAGCAGCTTAGGGCCCTCGGGGGCCGGGGAGCTGTTTTTT. This sequence joins TRBV7-8 and TRBJ2-2; possibly TRBD2 for D (6 bases). V was shortened by 1 base and J by 6 bases, with 12 bases between the two germline ends. The CDR3 has 15 amino acids. Germline V gene data show CDR1 as SGHVS and CDR2 as FQNEAQ.

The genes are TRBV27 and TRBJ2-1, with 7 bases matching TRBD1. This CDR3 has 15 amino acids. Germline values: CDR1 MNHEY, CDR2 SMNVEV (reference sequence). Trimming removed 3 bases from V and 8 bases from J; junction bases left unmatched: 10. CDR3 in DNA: TGTGCCAGCAGTTTCAGGGGGATGATAGGGGATGAGCAGTTCTTC. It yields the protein CASSFRGMIGDEQFF.

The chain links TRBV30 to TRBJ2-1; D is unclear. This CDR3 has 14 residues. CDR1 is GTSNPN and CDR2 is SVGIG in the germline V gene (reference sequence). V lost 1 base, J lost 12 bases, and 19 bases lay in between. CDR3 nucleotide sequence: TGTGCCTGGAGTGGTGTCCCTGCGCACTGGGTGCAGTTCTTC. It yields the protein CAWSGVPAHWVQFF.

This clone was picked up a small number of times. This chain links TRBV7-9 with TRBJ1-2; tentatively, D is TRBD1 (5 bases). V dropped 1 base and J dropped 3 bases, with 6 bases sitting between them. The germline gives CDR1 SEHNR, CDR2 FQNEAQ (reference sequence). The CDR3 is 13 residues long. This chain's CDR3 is CASSLGQYYGYTF. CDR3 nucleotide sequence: TGTGCCAGCAGCTTAGGACAGTACTATGGCTACACCTTC.

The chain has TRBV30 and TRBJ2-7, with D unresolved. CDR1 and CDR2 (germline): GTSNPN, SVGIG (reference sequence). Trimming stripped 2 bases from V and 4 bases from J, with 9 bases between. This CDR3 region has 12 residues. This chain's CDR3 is CAWSIVVYEQYF. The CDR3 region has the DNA TGTGCCTGGAGTATCGTCGTTTACGAGCAGTACTTC.

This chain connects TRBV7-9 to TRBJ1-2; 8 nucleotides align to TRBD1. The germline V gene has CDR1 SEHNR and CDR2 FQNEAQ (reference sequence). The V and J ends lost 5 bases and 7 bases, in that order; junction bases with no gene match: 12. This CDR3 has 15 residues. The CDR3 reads CASSAQGTGFGGYTF. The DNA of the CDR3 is TGTGCCAGCAGCGCGCAAGGGACAGGATTTGGTGGCTACACCTTC.

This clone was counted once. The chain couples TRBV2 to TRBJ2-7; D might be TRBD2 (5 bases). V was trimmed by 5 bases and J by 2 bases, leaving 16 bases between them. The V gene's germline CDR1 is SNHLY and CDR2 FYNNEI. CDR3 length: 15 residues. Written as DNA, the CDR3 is TGTGCCAGCAGTTTCCAGGACTTCTTGGCCTACGAGCAGTACTTC. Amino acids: CASSFQDFLAYEQYF.

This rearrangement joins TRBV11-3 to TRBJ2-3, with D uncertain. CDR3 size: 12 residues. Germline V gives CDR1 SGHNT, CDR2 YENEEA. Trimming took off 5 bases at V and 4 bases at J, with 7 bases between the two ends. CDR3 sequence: CASSQRADTQYF. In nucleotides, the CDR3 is TGTGCCAGCAGCCAAAGGGCAGATACGCAGTATTTT.

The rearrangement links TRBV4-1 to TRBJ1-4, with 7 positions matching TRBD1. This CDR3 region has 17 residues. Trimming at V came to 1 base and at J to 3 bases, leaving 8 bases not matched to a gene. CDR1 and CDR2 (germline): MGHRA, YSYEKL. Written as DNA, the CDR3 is TGCGCCAGCAGCCAAGTCGAACAGGGGTGGGCTAATGAAAAACTGTTTTTT. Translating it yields CASSQVEQGWANEKLFF.